This paragraph covers one TCR beta chain sequence. The sample originates from a study of response to subunit inactivated influenza vaccine. TCRdb itself ran the RT-PCR reads through MiXCR, one entry per CDR3 protein. Among roughly 650,000 distinct CDR3 sequences listed, approximately 15% were seen once. CDR3 length equals 13 residues. Germline-derived CDR1 and CDR2 are SGHKS and YYEKEE (reference sequence). Trimming took 2 bases from V and 6 from J, leaving 12 bases between them. The material was PBMCs from blood, obtained 11 to 12 days after vaccination. V is TRBV5-5 and J is TRBJ2-7; possible D gene TRBD1, 5 bases. The receptor's source is a man aged 50-60 years who received an inactivated influenza vaccine. As DNA, the CDR3 is TGTGCCAGCAGCTTAAGGGGTTTAGGCGAGCAGTACTTC. Protein sequence: CASSLRGLGEQYF.